This T cell receptor beta chain emerged from a study of patients and donors after allogeneic stem cell transplantation. Trimming cost V 4 bases and J 3 bases, with 13 bases left between them. Germline V lookup: CDR1 ENHRY, CDR2 SYGVKD. CDR3 size: 14 residues. TCRdb analysed the RT-PCR reads with MiXCR anew, one entry per CDR3 protein. The data hold about 100,000 distinct CDR3 sequences, with less than 45% observed a single time. In its sample, this clonotype was seen a few times. The sequenced material came from blood, either unsorted or a sorted T cell fraction (not recorded which). The chain links TRBV10-3 to TRBJ2-7; D unclear. This TCR was recovered from a human donor who was either an allogeneic HSCT recipient or a stem cell or donor lymphocyte infusion donor (not recorded which). It is not recorded whose cells these are; they may come from a transplant donor. CDR3 protein: CAISGRGSIYEQYF. CDR3 coding DNA: TGTGCCATCAGTGGAAGAGGCTCTATCTACGAGCAGTACTTC.